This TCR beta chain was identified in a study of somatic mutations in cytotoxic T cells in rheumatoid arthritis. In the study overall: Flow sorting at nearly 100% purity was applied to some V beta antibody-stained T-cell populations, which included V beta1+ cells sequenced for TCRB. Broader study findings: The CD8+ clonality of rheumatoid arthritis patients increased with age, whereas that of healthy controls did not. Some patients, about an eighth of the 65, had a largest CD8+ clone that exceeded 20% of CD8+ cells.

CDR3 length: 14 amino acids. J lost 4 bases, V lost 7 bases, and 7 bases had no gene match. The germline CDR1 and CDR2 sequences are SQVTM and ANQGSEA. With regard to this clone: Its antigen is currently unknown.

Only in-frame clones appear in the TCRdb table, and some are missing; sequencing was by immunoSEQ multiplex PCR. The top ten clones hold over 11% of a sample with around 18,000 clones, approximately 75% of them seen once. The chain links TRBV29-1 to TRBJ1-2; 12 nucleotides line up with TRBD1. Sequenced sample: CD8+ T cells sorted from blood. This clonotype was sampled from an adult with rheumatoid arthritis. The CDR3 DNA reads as TGCAGCGCCGGGGGGACAGGGGGCATCTATGGCTACACCTTC. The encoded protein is CSAGGTGGIYGYTF. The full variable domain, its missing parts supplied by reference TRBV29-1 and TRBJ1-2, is SAVISQKPSRDICQRGTSLTIQCQVDSQVTMMFWYRQQPGQSLTLIATANQGSEATYESGFVIDKFPISRPNLTFSTLTVSNMSPEDSSIYLCSAGGTGGIYGYTFGSGTRLTVV.